Given below is one T cell receptor (beta chain) in context. Its antigen is not known. From germline, CDR1 is MNHEY and CDR2 SMNVEV (reference sequence). The CDR3 runs 15 residues. V dropped 5 bases and J dropped 5; count of bases not matched to a gene: 9. These data belong to a study of vaccination effects on CD4 cells after COVID-19. TCRdb keeps only in-frame clones here, not all; method: immunoSEQ multiplex PCR. Here the sample spans about 25,000 clones, 55% to 80% being singletons. Antigen-specific CD4+ T cells were expanded (with viral peptide pools) by the ViraFEST assay ahead of sequencing. Culture lasted around eleven days before CD4+ T cell isolation. Prior SARS-CoV-2 infection was absent in the vaccine recipients, as shown by negative nucleocapsid antibodies.

The clonotype originates from a human donor who received a COVID-19 vaccine. The chain employs TRBV27 and TRBJ1-1; 9 bases agree with TRBD1. Here the sequenced sample was CD4+ T cells from PBMCs cultured with SARS-CoV-2 spike peptides, taken before COVID-19 vaccination. The CDR3 DNA sequence: TGTGCCAGCAGTCAAGGACAGGGGAGAGGGACTGAAGCTTTCTTT. Protein sequence: CASSQGQGRGTEAFF.